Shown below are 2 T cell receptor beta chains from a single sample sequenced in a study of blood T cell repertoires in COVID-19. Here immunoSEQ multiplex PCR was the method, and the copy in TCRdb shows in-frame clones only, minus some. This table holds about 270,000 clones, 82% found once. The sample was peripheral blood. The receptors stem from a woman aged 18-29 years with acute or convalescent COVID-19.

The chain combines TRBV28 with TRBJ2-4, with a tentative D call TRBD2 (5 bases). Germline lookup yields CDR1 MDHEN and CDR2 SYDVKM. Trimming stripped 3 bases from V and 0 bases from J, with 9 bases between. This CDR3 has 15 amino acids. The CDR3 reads CASSFIGLAKNIQYF. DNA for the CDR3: TGTGCCAGCAGTTTTATAGGACTAGCCAAAAACATTCAGTACTTC.

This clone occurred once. The CDR3 sequence is CASIGLFGGLFYGYTF. The CDR3 DNA follows: TGTGCCAGCATAGGGTTATTCGGGGGGCTTTTCTATGGCTACACCTTC. This chain links TRBV28 with TRBJ1-2; a weak D match, TRBD1 (6 bases). The germline V gene encodes CDR1 MDHEN and CDR2 SYDVKM. V was cut by 7 bases and J by 4 bases, with 22 bases left in between. The CDR3 totals 16 residues.